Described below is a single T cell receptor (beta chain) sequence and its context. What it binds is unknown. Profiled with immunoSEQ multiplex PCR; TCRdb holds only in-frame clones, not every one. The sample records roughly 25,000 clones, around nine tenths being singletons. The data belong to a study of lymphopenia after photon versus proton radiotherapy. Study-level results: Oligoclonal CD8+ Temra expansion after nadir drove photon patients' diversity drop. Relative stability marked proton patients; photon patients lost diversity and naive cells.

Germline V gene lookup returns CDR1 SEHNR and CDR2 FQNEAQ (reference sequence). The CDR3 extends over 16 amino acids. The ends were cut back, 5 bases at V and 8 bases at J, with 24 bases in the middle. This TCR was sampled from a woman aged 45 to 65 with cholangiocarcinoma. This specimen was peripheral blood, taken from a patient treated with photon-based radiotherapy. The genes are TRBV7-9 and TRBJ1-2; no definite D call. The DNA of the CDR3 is TGTGCCAGCAGCCCGAATGAATGGTTGGGCGGTAGCGGCTACACCTTC. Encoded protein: CASSPNEWLGGSGYTF.